Each of the 2 T cell receptor beta chains below was sequenced from the same sample in a study of human T cells and chemical hapten exposure. Documented time point: patch test 1, 2 weeks after DPC sensitization. Treatment indicated: therapeutic diphenylcyclopropenone sensitization with weekly scalp DPC. TCRdb redid the calling of the RACE reads with MiXCR, one entry per CDR3 protein. This sample has about 120,000 distinct CDR3 sequences, with roughly 15% found just once. This sample comprised whole blood, obtained in connection with sensitization to the hapten diphenylcyclopropenone (DPC). These receptors were taken from a young man with alopecia areata. Some clones in this sample may be carry-over from other donors' samples.

The chain carries TRBV7-3 and TRBJ1-1, with 8 bases matching TRBD1. J was trimmed by 0 bases and V by 1 base; bases with no gene match: 4. Germline V gives CDR1 SGHTA, CDR2 FQGTGA. The CDR3 sequence is 16 residues long. CDR3 coding DNA: TGTGCCAGCAGCTTAATGACAGGGGTCATGAACACTGAAGCTTTCTTT. Translated: CASSLMTGVMNTEAFF.

The chain combines TRBV20-1 with TRBJ2-7, with 8 bases that match TRBD1. The CDR3 runs to 12 residues. CDR1 is DFQATT, CDR2 SNEGSKA, per germline (reference sequence). The junction had 6 bases not matched to a gene; V was cut back by 6 bases and J by 5 bases. As DNA, the CDR3 is TGCAGTGCAAATGGGACAGGAAACGAGCAGTACGTC. Translated, it gives CSANGTGNEQYV.